Below, 5 T cell receptor beta chains from the same sample are listed, as sequenced in a study of identical twins. MiXCR, applied by TCRdb to the 5' RACE reads, yields one record per CDR3 protein. The sample includes approximately 590,000 distinct CDR3 sequences, just under 10% of them seen just once. This sample was also put to use in a study of yellow fever vaccine responses in identical twins.

Sample: PBMCs. The source of these receptors is a woman in her late teens or twenties in good health.

This clonotype showed up many times. The chain combines TRBV2 with TRBJ2-7; 9 bases match TRBD2. Losses at the gene ends were 8 bases for V and 3 bases for J; bases not matched to a gene: 5. Germline CDR1 and CDR2: SNHLY and FYNNEI. The CDR3 extends over 13 amino acids. Here the CDR3 reads CASRLAGVYEQYF. In DNA form, the CDR3 reads TGTGCCAGCCGCTTAGCGGGGGTCTACGAGCAGTACTTC.

This clonotype came up many times. The chain combines TRBV6-2 or TRBV6-3 with TRBJ2-2; 12 bases are a match to TRBD2. Trimming took 4 bases from V and 3 from J; bases not matched to a gene: 9. Germline CDR1 is MNHEY and CDR2 is SVGEGT. The CDR3 runs to 18 residues. The CDR3, as DNA: TGTGCCAGCAGTTCTCAAATGACTAGCGGGAGATACACCGGGGAGCTGTTTTTT. Encoded protein: CASSSQMTSGRYTGELFF.

This clonotype was observed a handful of times. This sequence joins TRBV14 and TRBJ2-6; D gene uncertain. The CDR3 totals 12 residues. Trimming stripped 1 base from V and 14 bases from J, with 9 bases between. CDR1 is SGHDN and CDR2 is FVKESK in the germline V gene. The CDR3 sequence is CASSQVRQLLTF. The DNA of the CDR3 is TGTGCCAGCAGCCAAGTACGGCAGCTCCTGACTTTC.

This clonotype was detected only a few times. The chain carries TRBV20-1 and TRBJ2-5; a weak D match, TRBD2 (5 bases). The CDR3 covers 14 residues. V dropped 6 bases and J dropped 4 bases, with 18 bases sitting between them. Germline values: CDR1 DFQATT, CDR2 SNEGSKA (reference sequence). CDR3 sequence: CSASAQEARETQYF. The CDR3 nucleotides read TGCAGTGCCTCTGCTCAGGAGGCTCGAGAGACCCAGTACTTC.

V and J are TRBV28 and TRBJ1-2, with TRBD1 as a possible D gene (5 bases). The V end was cut by 7 bases, the J end by 6 bases, with 15 bases between. This CDR3 region has 13 residues. Germline V lookup: CDR1 MDHEN, CDR2 SYDVKM. The CDR3 DNA follows: TGTGCCAGCACCAAACTAGGGGACCATGGCTACACCTTC. Translated: CASTKLGDHGYTF.